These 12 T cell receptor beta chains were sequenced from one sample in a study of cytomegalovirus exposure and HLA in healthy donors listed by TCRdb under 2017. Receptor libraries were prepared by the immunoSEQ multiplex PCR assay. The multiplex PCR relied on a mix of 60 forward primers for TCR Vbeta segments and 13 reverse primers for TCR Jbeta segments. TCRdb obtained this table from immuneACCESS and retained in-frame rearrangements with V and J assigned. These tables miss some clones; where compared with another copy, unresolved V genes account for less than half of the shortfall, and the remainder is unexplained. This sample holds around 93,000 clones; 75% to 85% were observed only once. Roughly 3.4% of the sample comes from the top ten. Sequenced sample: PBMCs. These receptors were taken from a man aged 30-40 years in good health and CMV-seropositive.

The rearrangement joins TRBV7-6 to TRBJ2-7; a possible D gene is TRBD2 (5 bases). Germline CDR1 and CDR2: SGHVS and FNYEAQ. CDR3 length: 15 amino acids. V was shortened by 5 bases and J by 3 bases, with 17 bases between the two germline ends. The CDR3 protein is CASSHSLEGDYEQYF. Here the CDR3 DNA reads TGTGCCAGCAGCCACAGCCTAGAGGGTGACTACGAGCAGTACTTC. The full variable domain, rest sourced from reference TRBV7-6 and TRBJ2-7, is GAGVSQSPRYKVTKRGQDVALRCDPISGHVSLYWYRQALGQGPEFLTYFNYEAQQDKSGLPNDRFSAERPEGSISTLTIQRTEQRDSAMYRCASSHSLEGDYEQYFGPGTRLTVT.

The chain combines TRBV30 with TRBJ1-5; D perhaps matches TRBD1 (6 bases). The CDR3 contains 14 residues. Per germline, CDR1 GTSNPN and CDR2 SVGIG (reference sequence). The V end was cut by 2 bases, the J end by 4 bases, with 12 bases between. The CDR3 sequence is CAWSQGTFNQPQHF. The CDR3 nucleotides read TGTGCCTGGAGTCAGGGGACATTTAATCAGCCCCAGCATTTT. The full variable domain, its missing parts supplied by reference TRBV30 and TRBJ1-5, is SQTIHQWPATLVQPVGSPLSLECTVEGTSNPNLYWYRQAAGRGLQLLFYSVGIGQISSEVPQNLSASRPQDRQFILSSKKLLLSDSGFYLCAWSQGTFNQPQHFGDGTRLSIL.

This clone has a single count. CDR3 DNA sequence: TGTGCCAGCAGCTTCAATAGCGGGGATGAAAAACTGTTTTTT. Translated: CASSFNSGDEKLFF. The chain has TRBV7-2 and TRBJ1-4; D is undetermined. The CDR3 is made up of 14 amino acids. Trimming left V 3 bases short and J 6 bases short, with 11 bases between. The germline V gene encodes CDR1 SGHTA and CDR2 FQGNSA.

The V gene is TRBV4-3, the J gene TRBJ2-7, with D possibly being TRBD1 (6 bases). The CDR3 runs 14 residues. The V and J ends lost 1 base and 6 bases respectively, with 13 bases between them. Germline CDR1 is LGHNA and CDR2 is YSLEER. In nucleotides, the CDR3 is TGCGCCAGCAGCCAAGTGACAGGAGTAAGCGAGCAGTACTTC. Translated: CASSQVTGVSEQYF.

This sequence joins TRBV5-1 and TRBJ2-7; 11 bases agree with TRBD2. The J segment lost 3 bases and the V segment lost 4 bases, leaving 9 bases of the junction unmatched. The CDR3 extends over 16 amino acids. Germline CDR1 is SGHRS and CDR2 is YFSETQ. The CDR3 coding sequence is TGCGCCAGCAGCCGCTCTCTTACTAGCGGGAGCTACGAGCAGTACTTC. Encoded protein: CASSRSLTSGSYEQYF.

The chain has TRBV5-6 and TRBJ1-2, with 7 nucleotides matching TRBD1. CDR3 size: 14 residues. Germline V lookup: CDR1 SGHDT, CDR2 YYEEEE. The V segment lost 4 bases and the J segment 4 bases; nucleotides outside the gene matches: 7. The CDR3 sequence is CASSARDSLYGYTF. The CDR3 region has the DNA TGTGCCAGCAGCGCCCGGGACAGTCTCTATGGCTACACCTTC.

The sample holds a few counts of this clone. The CDR3 DNA reads as TGTGCCAGCAGCGACAGGGACAATCAGCCCCAGCATTTT. Protein product: CASSDRDNQPQHF. The chain couples TRBV25-1 to TRBJ1-5; TRBD1 matches at 7 bases. Germline CDR1 is MGHDK and CDR2 is SYGVNS. The CDR3 loop spans 13 amino acids. The V gene end was trimmed by 6 bases and the J gene end by 3 bases; junction bases not matched to a gene: 2.

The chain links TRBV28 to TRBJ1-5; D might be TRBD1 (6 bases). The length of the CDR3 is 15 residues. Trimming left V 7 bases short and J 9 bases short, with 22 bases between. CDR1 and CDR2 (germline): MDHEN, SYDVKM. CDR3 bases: TGTGCCAGCACCTCGGGAGGGGGGCCGCCCCGGCCCCAGCATTTT. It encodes CASTSGGGPPRPQHF.

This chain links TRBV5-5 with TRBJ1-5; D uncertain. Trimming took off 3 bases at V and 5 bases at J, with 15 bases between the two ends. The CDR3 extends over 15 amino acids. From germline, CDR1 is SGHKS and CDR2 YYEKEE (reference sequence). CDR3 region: CASSYGPRVDQPQHF. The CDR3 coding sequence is TGTGCCAGCAGCTATGGCCCGAGGGTAGATCAGCCCCAGCATTTT. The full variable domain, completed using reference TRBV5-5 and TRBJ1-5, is DAGVTQSPTHLIKTRGQQVTLRCSPISGHKSVSWYQQVLGQGPQFIFQYYEKEERGRGNFPDRFSARQFPNYSSELNVNALLLGDSALYLCASSYGPRVDQPQHFGDGTRLSIL.

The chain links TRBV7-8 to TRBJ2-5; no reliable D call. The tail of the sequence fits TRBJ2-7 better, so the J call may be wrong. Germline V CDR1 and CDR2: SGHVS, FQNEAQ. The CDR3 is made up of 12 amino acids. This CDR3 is CASSLNVYEQYF. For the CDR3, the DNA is TGTGCCAGCAGCTTAAACGTCTACGAGCAGTACTTC.

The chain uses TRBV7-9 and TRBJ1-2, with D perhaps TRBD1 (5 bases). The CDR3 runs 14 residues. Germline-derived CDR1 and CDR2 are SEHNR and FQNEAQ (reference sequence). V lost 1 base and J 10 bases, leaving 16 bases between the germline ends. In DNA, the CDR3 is TGTGCCAGCAGCTTAGAAATGGGGCCATCGGACTACACCTTC. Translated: CASSLEMGPSDYTF.

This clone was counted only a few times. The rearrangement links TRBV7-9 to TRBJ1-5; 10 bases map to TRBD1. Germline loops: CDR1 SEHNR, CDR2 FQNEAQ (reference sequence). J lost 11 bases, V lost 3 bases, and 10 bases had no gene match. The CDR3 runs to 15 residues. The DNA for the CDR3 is TGTGCCAGCAGCTTGGGGACAGGGGACGGTGGTTCCCAGCATTTT. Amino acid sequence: CASSLGTGDGGSQHF.